This is a list of T cell receptor beta chains from one sample in a study of shared clonotypes between healthy human individuals. The table came from immunoSEQ multiplex PCR; TCRdb's copy has only in-frame clones and leaves some out. Here the sample spans about 1,900,000 clones, about 95% being singletons. Sequenced input: naive CD8+ T cells sorted from blood. The origin of the receptors is a man aged 18 to 35 in good health. CDR3s include the opening cysteine and the closing phenylalanine or tryptophan. D genes are given only for firm matches. Clone sizes are given selectively: once, few, many, or a class where the clone is expanded.

j_call clone_size d_call v_call cdr3_aa cdr3_nt
TRBJ1-4 NA NA TRBV5-1 CASSLSGRTRANEKLFF TGCGCCAGCAGCTTGAGTGGCAGGACTCGAGCTAATGAAAAACTGTTTTTT
TRBJ1-5 NA NA TRBV27 CASSLGVNNQPQHF TGTGCCAGCAGTTTAGGGGTCAATAATCAGCCCCAGCATTTT
TRBJ2-1 NA TRBD2 TRBV27 CASSLGPGAGESNEQFF TGTGCCAGCAGCTTAGGTCCGGGAGCGGGAGAGTCCAATGAGCAGTTCTTC
TRBJ2-7 NA NA TRBV5-4 CASSLGDRTYEQYF TGTGCCAGCAGCTTGGGGGACCGGACCTACGAGCAGTACTTC
TRBJ1-2 NA TRBD1 TRBV25-1 CASSELGTGVGYTF TGTGCCAGCAGTGAATTGGGGACAGGGGTGGGCTACACCTTC
TRBJ1-2 NA NA TRBV30 CAASSDYGYTF TGTGCCGCCAGCTCGGACTATGGCTACACCTTC
TRBJ2-7 NA NA TRBV9 CASSVGSVSYEQYF TGTGCCAGCAGCGTGGGTTCTGTTTCCTACGAGCAGTACTTC
TRBJ2-7 NA TRBD2 TRBV4-1 CASSQEPGGGAYEQYF TGCGCCAGCAGCCAAGAGCCCGGGGGGGGCGCCTACGAGCAGTACTTC
TRBJ1-2 NA NA TRBV7-9 CASSFPPSTGHYGYTF TGTGCCAGCAGCTTTCCCCCGTCTACAGGACATTATGGCTACACCTTC
TRBJ2-5 NA NA TRBV13 CASRRLSGTNQETQYF TGTGCCAGCAGGAGGTTATCCGGGACGAACCAAGAGACCCAGTACTTC
TRBJ1-4 NA NA TRBV2 CASSESGPYEKLFF TGTGCCAGCAGTGAATCGGGGCCTTACGAAAAACTGTTTTTT
TRBJ2-7 NA NA TRBV19 CASSIDWGHYEQYF TGTGCCAGTAGTATAGATTGGGGGCACTACGAGCAGTACTTC
TRBJ2-1 NA TRBD2 TRBV5-4 CASSPGLAGVEQFF TGTGCCAGCAGCCCGGGACTAGCGGGAGTTGAGCAGTTCTTC
TRBJ2-2 NA TRBD1 TRBV13 CASSLFETGVTGELFF TGTGCCAGCAGCTTATTCGAGACAGGGGTTACCGGGGAGCTGTTTTTT
TRBJ2-7 NA NA TRBV11-2 CTSSNTMYYEQYF TGTACCAGCAGCAATACAATGTACTACGAGCAGTACTTC
TRBJ2-5 NA TRBD2 TRBV7-2 CASSLATSGIFETQYF TGTGCCAGCAGCTTAGCTACTAGCGGGATTTTCGAGACCCAGTACTTC
TRBJ2-5 NA TRBD2 TRBV9 CASSSGLAGTETQYF TGTGCCAGCAGCTCGGGACTAGCGGGTACAGAGACCCAGTACTTC
TRBJ1-2 NA NA TRBV6-5 CASSYSQNYGYTF TGTGCCAGCAGTTACTCACAGAACTATGGCTACACCTTC
TRBJ2-7 NA TRBD2 TRBV27 CASSPLGGGDEQYF TGTGCCAGCAGTCCTCTCGGGGGAGGGGACGAGCAGTACTTC
TRBJ1-6 NA NA TRBV7-2 CASSLGGGSPLHF TGTGCCAGCAGCTTAGGTGGGGGTTCACCCCTCCACTTT
TRBJ2-7 NA NA TRBV7-6 CASSLAGGGGGEQYF TGTGCCAGCAGCTTAGCGGGAGGCGGTGGGGGTGAGCAGTACTTC
TRBJ2-7 NA NA TRBV7-9 CASSFSSSYEQYF TGTGCCAGCAGCTTCTCATCCTCCTACGAGCAGTACTTC
TRBJ2-1 NA NA TRBV2 CASSDWSVSYNEQFF TGTGCCAGCAGTGATTGGTCGGTCTCCTACAATGAGCAGTTCTTC
TRBJ2-1 NA NA TRBV10-3 CAISESAGPGDEQFF TGTGCCATCAGTGAGTCGGCAGGTCCTGGGGATGAGCAGTTCTTC
TRBJ2-7 NA NA TRBV2 CASRSGEGEGQYF TGTGCCAGCAGGTCAGGGGAGGGCGAGGGGCAGTACTTC
TRBJ1-1 NA NA TRBV7-9 CASSLIPGWGANTEAFF TGTGCCAGCAGCTTGATCCCGGGTTGGGGGGCGAACACTGAAGCTTTCTTT
TRBJ2-7 NA NA TRBV30 CASRIRNSYEQYF TGTGCCTCGCGGATCAGGAACTCCTACGAGCAGTACTTC
TRBJ1-2 NA NA TRBV9 CASSVGKGPQRDYGYTF TGTGCCAGCAGCGTAGGGAAGGGGCCCCAACGGGACTATGGCTACACCTTC
TRBJ2-5 NA NA TRBV27 CASSLDSQETQYF TGTGCCAGCAGTTTGGACAGTCAAGAGACCCAGTACTTC
TRBJ1-5 NA NA TRBV2 CASSEAPGDSNQPQHF TGTGCCAGCAGTGAAGCGCCAGGGGATAGCAATCAGCCCCAGCATTTT
TRBJ1-2 NA NA TRBV4-2 CASSQDRIGGNYGYTF TGTGCCAGCAGCCAAGATCGGATAGGGGGTAACTATGGCTACACCTTC
TRBJ2-1 NA TRBD2 TRBV7-2 CASSHTLAGLSYNEQFF TGTGCCAGCAGCCACACCCTAGCGGGTCTCTCCTACAATGAGCAGTTCTTC
TRBJ2-7 NA NA TRBV7-6 CASSAGTDIYEQYF TGTGCCAGCAGCGCCGGGACTGACATTTACGAGCAGTACTTC
TRBJ1-3 NA NA TRBV4-3 CASSQIDTDSGNTIYF TGCGCCAGCAGTCAAATAGACACCGACTCTGGAAACACCATATATTTT
TRBJ2-7 NA NA TRBV5-1 CASSAGMPPEQYF TGCGCCAGCAGCGCTGGGATGCCCCCCGAGCAGTACTTC
TRBJ1-2 NA TRBD1 TRBV29-1 CSVEGGWDRIKEGYTF TGCAGCGTTGAGGGGGGTTGGGACAGGATCAAGGAGGGCTACACCTTC
TRBJ2-5 NA NA TRBV7-7 CASSLLVTPGEQTQYF TGTGCTAGCAGCTTACTGGTAACACCCGGGGAACAGACCCAGTACTTC
TRBJ1-1 once NA TRBV9 CASSVGGFGTEAFF TGTGCCAGCAGCGTGGGGGGGTTTGGCACTGAAGCTTTCTTT
TRBJ2-3 NA TRBD2 TRBV14 CASSQEAGVNTDTQYF TGTGCCAGCAGCCAAGAAGCGGGAGTTAACACAGATACGCAGTATTTT
TRBJ2-7 NA NA TRBV7-9 CASSLGGHEQYF TGTGCCAGCAGCTTGGGGGGGCACGAGCAGTACTTC
TRBJ1-6 NA NA TRBV9 CASSPGGGSPLHF TGTGCCAGCAGCCCCGGCGGAGGGTCACCCCTCCACTTT
TRBJ1-1 NA NA TRBV4-2 CASVSGRGKNTEAFF TGTGCCAGCGTAAGCGGTCGGGGCAAGAACACTGAAGCTTTCTTT
TRBJ2-7 NA TRBD1 TRBV6-5 CASSYRTGGFDEQYF TGTGCCAGCAGTTACCGGACAGGGGGCTTCGACGAGCAGTACTTC
TRBJ1-4 NA TRBD1 TRBV19 CASSTPGTEHNEKLFF TGTGCCAGTAGTACCCCCGGGACAGAGCATAATGAAAAACTGTTTTTT
TRBJ2-3 once NA TRBV6-5 CASSYSIGPDTQYF TGTGCCAGCAGTTACTCGATAGGCCCAGATACGCAGTATTTT
TRBJ2-1 NA TRBD1 TRBV5-4 CASSPRGQVLNEQFF TGTGCCAGCAGCCCGAGGGGGCAGGTTCTAAATGAGCAGTTCTTC
TRBJ2-7 once TRBD1 TRBV4-1 CASSQIPGTGDAYEQYF TGCGCCAGCAGCCAAATACCCGGGACAGGGGACGCCTACGAGCAGTACTTC
TRBJ1-2 few NA TRBV30 CAWSAAHYTF TGTGCCTGGAGTGCCGCCCACTACACCTTC
TRBJ2-1 NA TRBD2 TRBV4-1 CASSQDSGGSYNEQFF TGCGCCAGCAGCCAAGATAGCGGGGGTTCCTACAATGAGCAGTTCTTC
TRBJ2-3 NA NA TRBV5-1 CASSFEGGLDTQYF TGCGCCAGCAGCTTTGAGGGGGGCCTGGATACGCAGTATTTT
TRBJ2-2 once NA TRBV2 CASGSSPNTGELFF TGTGCCAGCGGAAGCAGTCCGAACACCGGGGAGCTGTTTTTT
TRBJ2-3 NA NA TRBV9 CASSVEWGTDTQYF TGTGCCAGCAGCGTAGAGTGGGGAACAGATACGCAGTATTTT
TRBJ1-6 NA NA TRBV21-1 CASVSAGSYNSPLHF TGTGCCAGCGTTTCCGCAGGCTCCTATAATTCACCCCTCCACTTT
TRBJ1-1 NA NA TRBV7-9 CASSLALVENTEAFF TGTGCCAGCAGCTTAGCGTTGGTAGAGAACACTGAAGCTTTCTTT
TRBJ1-1 NA NA TRBV5-1 CASSLVLGPLNFEAFF TGCGCCAGCAGCTTGGTGCTCGGTCCCCTTAATTTTGAAGCTTTCTTT
TRBJ2-7 NA TRBD1 TRBV13 CASSSPGTGRISSYEQYF TGTGCCAGCAGCTCCCCCGGGACAGGGCGGATTAGCTCCTACGAGCAGTACTTC
TRBJ1-5 NA NA TRBV19 CASSRQDPSNQPQHF TGTGCCAGTAGTAGACAGGATCCTAGCAATCAGCCCCAGCATTTT
TRBJ2-7 NA NA TRBV18 CASSPPREAYEQYF TGTGCCAGCTCACCACCGCGCGAAGCCTACGAGCAGTACTTC
TRBJ2-3 NA NA TRBV6-5 CASSSQGSTDTQYF TGTGCCAGCAGCTCACAAGGGAGCACAGATACGCAGTATTTT
TRBJ1-1 NA NA TRBV29-1 CSVEPRRGFEAFF TGCAGCGTTGAACCCCGGCGAGGTTTTGAAGCTTTCTTT